This TCR beta chain was recovered during a study of T-cell reconstitution after alpha-beta-depleted transplantation in children. The junction had 6 bases not matched to a gene; V was cut back by 7 bases and J by 4 bases. The CDR3 covers 13 residues. In germline, CDR1 is SGHTA, CDR2 FQGNSA. Preparation of the TCRbeta library involved a method that used unique molecular identifiers. One entry per CDR3 protein, called by TCRdb with MiXCR from the PCR reads. The sample gives about 350,000 distinct CDR3 sequences, approximately 12% of which show up once; approximately 4.2% is in the top ten. Material: PBMCs, obtained from the stem cell graft. The chain links TRBV7-2 to TRBJ1-2; 7 nucleotides match TRBD1. The sequence came from a human donor who donated a stem cell graft to a child with Fanconi anemia. The CDR3 DNA sequence: TGTGCCAGCACCCAACAGGGGCCCTATGGCTACACCTTC. Its translation: CASTQQGPYGYTF.